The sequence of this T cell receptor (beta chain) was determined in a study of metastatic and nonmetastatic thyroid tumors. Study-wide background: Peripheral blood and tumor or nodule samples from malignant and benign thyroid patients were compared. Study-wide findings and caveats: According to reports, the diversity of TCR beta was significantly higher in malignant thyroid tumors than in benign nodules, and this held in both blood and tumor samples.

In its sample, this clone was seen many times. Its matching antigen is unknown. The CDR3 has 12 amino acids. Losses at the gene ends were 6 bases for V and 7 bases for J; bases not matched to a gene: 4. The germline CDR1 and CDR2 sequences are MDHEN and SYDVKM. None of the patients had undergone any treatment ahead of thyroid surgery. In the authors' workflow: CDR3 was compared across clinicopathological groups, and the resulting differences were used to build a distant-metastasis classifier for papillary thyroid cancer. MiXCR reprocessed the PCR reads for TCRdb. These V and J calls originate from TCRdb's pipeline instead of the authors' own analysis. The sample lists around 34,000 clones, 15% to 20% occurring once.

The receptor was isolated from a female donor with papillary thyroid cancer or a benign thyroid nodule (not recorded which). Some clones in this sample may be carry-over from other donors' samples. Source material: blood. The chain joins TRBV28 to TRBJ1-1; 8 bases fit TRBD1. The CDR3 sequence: CASRGQDLEAFF. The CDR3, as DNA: TGTGCCAGCAGGGGACAGGACCTTGAAGCTTTCTTT.